The next 32 T cell receptor beta chains were all read from a single sample in a study of post-analysis software for immune sequencing data. Included in the TCR beta cDNA libraries were unique molecular identifiers. TCRdb re-derived calls from the PCR reads in MiXCR, one entry per CDR3 protein. The sample has hundreds of thousands of distinct CDR3 sequences, 53% seen once. Their antigen targets remain unknown. Study results and caveats: Five or six TRBV segments were more frequent in patients than controls; TRBV5-6, TRBV5-1 and TRBV20-1 belonged to this group.

Sequencing input: blood. These TCRs come from a girl aged 10 to 17 with multiple sclerosis.

The chain recombines TRBV12-3 or TRBV12-4 with TRBJ2-5; TRBD1 might be the D (5 bases). The CDR3 contains 13 residues. V lost 5 bases and J lost 4, with 11 bases in between. The CDR3 reads CASSTRATETQYF. CDR3 DNA: TGTGCCAGCAGTACCAGGGCCACAGAGACCCAGTACTTC.

The rearrangement links TRBV7-3 to TRBJ2-7; TRBD2 agrees at 8 bases. The V and J ends lost 5 bases and 3 bases, in that order; junction bases with no gene match: 6. There are 14 residues in the CDR3. Germline assignment: CDR1 SGHTA and CDR2 FQGTGA. As DNA, the CDR3 is TGTGCCAGCAGCCCCCACGGGACTAGCTACGAGCAGTACTTC. Translating it yields CASSPHGTSYEQYF.

V usage is TRBV6-1 and J usage is TRBJ2-2; weak D call: TRBD1 (6 bases). Per germline, CDR1 MNHNS and CDR2 SASEGT. V lost 4 bases to trimming and J lost 5 bases, with 23 bases between them. The CDR3 runs 18 residues. The CDR3 region has the DNA TGTGCCAGCAGTGTTCACATCGCCTCAGGGGATCTAACCGGGGAGCTGTTTTTT. Translating it yields CASSVHIASGDLTGELFF.

The genes are TRBV10-3 and TRBJ2-1; 10 positions match TRBD1. J gave up 5 bases and V 10 bases, and 8 bases lay outside the gene matches. In germline, CDR1 is ENHRY, CDR2 SYGVKD. This CDR3 is built from 14 residues. The CDR3 DNA sequence: TGTGCCACCCGGGGGACAGGGGTAAACAATGAGCAGTTCTTC. This codes for CATRGTGVNNEQFF.

At least ten counts were recorded for this clonotype. The chain uses TRBV29-1 and TRBJ1-1, with 7 nucleotides matching TRBD1. The CDR3 runs 12 residues. The germline gives CDR1 SQVTM, CDR2 ANQGSEA. V lost 4 bases to trimming and J lost 10 bases; unmatched junction nucleotides: 9. DNA for the CDR3: TGCAGCGTTGTGGTCCAGGGGGATCGAGCTTTCTTT. Its translation: CSVVVQGDRAFF.

The chain couples TRBV7-9 to TRBJ1-1, with 7 bases that match TRBD1. The ends lost 5 bases at V and 0 bases at J; junction bases unmatched: 9. Germline values: CDR1 SEHNR, CDR2 FQNEAQ (reference sequence). The CDR3 is made up of 16 amino acids. The CDR3 loop reads CASSVGTATLNTEAFF. The CDR3 region has the DNA TGTGCCAGCAGCGTGGGGACAGCGACATTGAACACTGAAGCTTTCTTT.

The V and J genes are TRBV7-2 and TRBJ2-1; 10 positions agree with TRBD2. Germline V gene data show CDR1 as SGHTA and CDR2 as FQGNSA. V lost 5 bases and J lost 8; bases outside the gene matches: 15. This CDR3 has 17 residues. The DNA of the CDR3 is TGTGCCAGCAGCCCACAACGAGTCCTAGCGGGAGTCTATGAGCAGTTCTTC. Translated, it gives CASSPQRVLAGVYEQFF.

This clonotype was counted only a few times. The chain is built from TRBV20-1 and TRBJ2-1, with TRBD2 matching 9 bases. The junction had 8 bases not matched to a gene; V was cut back by 3 bases and J by 2 bases. This CDR3 region has 16 residues. Germline V lookup: CDR1 DFQATT, CDR2 SNEGSKA (reference sequence). The CDR3 DNA reads as TGCAGTGCTAGGGGTAGCGGGAGACGAACCTACAATGAGCAGTTCTTC. It specifies CSARGSGRRTYNEQFF.

The chain combines TRBV3-1 with TRBJ2-1; 9 positions agree with TRBD2. Germline loops: CDR1 LGHDT, CDR2 YNNKEL (reference sequence). The CDR3 covers 15 residues. Losses at the gene ends were 4 bases for V and 6 bases for J; bases not matched to a gene: 7. DNA of the CDR3: TGTGCCAGCAGCCCCCTAGCGGGATCCCCCAATGAGCAGTTCTTC. Translating gives CASSPLAGSPNEQFF.

The chain combines TRBV29-1 with TRBJ2-1, with 7 bases lining up with TRBD1. The CDR3 extends over 14 amino acids. Germline CDR1 reads SQVTM; CDR2 reads ANQGSEA. V gave up 7 bases and J gave up 12 bases; unmatched junction bases: 18. Here the CDR3 reads CSAMDRNLQVVQFF. CDR3 nucleotides: TGCAGCGCCATGGACAGGAACCTACAGGTCGTGCAGTTCTTC.

The chain joins TRBV15 to TRBJ2-7; the D gene is possibly TRBD1 (5 bases). The CDR3 totals 13 residues. The germline V and J ends were trimmed by 3 bases and 6 bases, with 12 bases remaining between them. The germline V gene encodes CDR1 LNHNV and CDR2 YYDKDF (reference sequence). CDR3 nucleotides: TGTGCCACCAGCAGTGCCAGGGCTTCCGAGCAGTACTTC. Its protein product is CATSSARASEQYF.

In regard to this clonotype: The germline gene is not matched at one end of the junction; a read error may be the cause. The rearrangement uses TRBV29-1 and TRBJ2-3; D gene uncertain. This CDR3 is 15 amino acids long. The germline CDR1 and CDR2 sequences are SQVTM and ANQGSEA. CDR3 DNA: TGCAGCGTTCAAGACTGGCTCCTAAAAAAGGATACGCAGTATTTT. Protein product: CSVQDWLLKKDTQYF.

In DNA, the CDR3 is TGCAGTGCTAGAGAACAGGAGGCCTACGAGCAGTACTTC. Its translation: CSAREQEAYEQYF. This chain joins TRBV20-1 and TRBJ2-7; D is possibly TRBD1 or TRBD2 (5 bases each). V was cut by 0 bases and J by 2 bases, with 8 bases left in between. Germline V gene lookup returns CDR1 DFQATT and CDR2 SNEGSKA (reference sequence). The CDR3 has 13 amino acids.

This clonotype has just one count. Mismatch with germline at one junction end may stem from a read error. The chain carries TRBV7-3 and TRBJ2-7; weak D call: TRBD2 (7 bases). CDR3 length: 15 amino acids. Germline CDR1 SGHTA, CDR2 FQGTGA. CDR3 nucleotide sequence: TGTTCCAGCAGCTTAAGTGGGGGGGACACCTACGAGCAGTACTTC. Its translation: CSSSLSGGDTYEQYF.

The chain recombines TRBV20-1 with TRBJ1-2, with 7 bases aligning to TRBD1. The CDR3 consists of 14 residues. Looked up from germline, CDR1 is DFQATT and CDR2 is SNEGSKA (reference sequence). V gave up 5 bases and J gave up 7 bases; unmatched junction bases: 13. The DNA of the CDR3 is TGCAGTGCTGCCGTTACCACGGGACAGTCTGGCTACACCTTC. Translated, it gives CSAAVTTGQSGYTF.

This sequence joins TRBV20-1 and TRBJ2-7; D is possibly TRBD2 (5 bases). Germline-derived CDR1 and CDR2 are DFQATT and SNEGSKA (reference sequence). V was pared by 2 bases and J by 3 bases, with 14 bases between. The CDR3 totals 14 residues. CDR3 amino acids: CSARRTGRVYEQYF. The CDR3 DNA reads as TGCAGTGCTAGAAGGACTGGGAGAGTCTACGAGCAGTACTTC.

The chain joins TRBV7-9 to TRBJ2-3; D is unclear. Germline CDR1 SEHNR, CDR2 FQNEAQ (reference sequence). This CDR3 has 14 amino acids. V shed 7 bases and J shed 0 bases, with 11 bases lying between them. The CDR3: CASNAAGSTDTQYF. CDR3 DNA sequence: TGTGCCAGCAACGCAGCTGGGAGCACAGATACGCAGTATTTT.

V usage is TRBV7-2 and J usage is TRBJ2-7; D tentatively reads TRBD1 or TRBD2 (5 bases each). Trimming shortened V by 2 bases and J by 2 bases, and 10 bases separated the two germline ends. CDR1 and CDR2 from the germline V gene are SGHTA and FQGNSA. The CDR3 extends over 14 amino acids. CDR3 in DNA: TGTGCCAGCAGCTTACCCAGGGAGACCTACGAGCAGTACTTC. It specifies CASSLPRETYEQYF. Full variable domain (rest looked up from reference TRBV7-2 and TRBJ2-7): GAGVSQSPSNKVTEKGKDVELRCDPISGHTALYWYRQSLGQGLEFLIYFQGNSAPDKSGLPSDRFSAERTGGSVSTLTIQRTQQEDSAVYLCASSLPRETYEQYFGPGTRLTVT.

This clonotype came up many times. The V gene is TRBV28, the J gene TRBJ2-1, with TRBD2 matching over 10 bases. Germline-derived CDR1 and CDR2 are MDHEN and SYDVKM. The CDR3 runs to 15 residues. V was clipped by 5 bases and J by 3 bases; unmatched bases: 4. In nucleotides, the CDR3 is TGTGCCAGCAGTCCTATAGCGGGGGGCTACAATGAGCAGTTCTTC. This gives the protein CASSPIAGGYNEQFF. The full variable domain, completed using reference TRBV28 and TRBJ2-1, is DVKVTQSSRYLVKRTGEKVFLECVQDMDHENMFWYRQDPGLGLRLIYFSYDVKMKEKGDIPEGYSVSREKKERFSLILESASTNQTSMYLCASSPIAGGYNEQFFGPGTRLTVL.

The genes are TRBV2 and TRBJ2-3; 13 nucleotides line up with TRBD2. The length of the CDR3 is 15 residues. Germline-derived CDR1 and CDR2 are SNHLY and FYNNEI. The V segment lost 6 bases and the J segment 2 bases; nucleotides outside the gene matches: 2. The CDR3 region is CASRGLAGFTDTQYF. CDR3 coding DNA: TGTGCCAGCAGGGGACTAGCGGGGTTCACAGATACGCAGTATTTT.

The chain combines TRBV7-6 with TRBJ2-5; D is uncertain. Trimming pared 5 bases from V and 2 bases from J, leaving 15 bases between. The CDR3 has 15 amino acids. Germline CDR1 is SGHVS and CDR2 is FNYEAQ. CDR3 DNA: TGTGCCAGCAGCCAATTGGACGTCGAACAAGAGACCCAGTACTTC. Its protein is CASSQLDVEQETQYF.

This clonotype was recorded a few times. The chain couples TRBV9 to TRBJ2-7; D may be TRBD1 or TRBD2 (5 bases each). Looked up from germline, CDR1 is SGDLS and CDR2 is YYNGEE. Deletions cut 3 bases from V and 1 base from J, with 20 bases between. The CDR3 runs 17 residues. In DNA form, the CDR3 reads TGTGCCAGCAGCGCCCCGGCCGGGGCCGGCCCATCCTACGAGCAGTACTTC. Amino acid sequence: CASSAPAGAGPSYEQYF.

V gene TRBV10-3 combines with J gene TRBJ2-7; D might be TRBD1 (5 bases). The germline V gene encodes CDR1 ENHRY and CDR2 SYGVKD. Trimming shortened V by 6 bases and J by 8 bases, and 17 bases separated the two germline ends. This CDR3 spans 13 amino acids. CDR3 region: CAIRDMEEGQQYF. DNA for the CDR3: TGTGCCATCAGGGACATGGAAGAAGGTCAGCAGTACTTC.

The chain has TRBV30 and TRBJ1-2, with D possibly being TRBD1 (5 bases). V was shortened by 6 bases and J by 6 bases, with 14 bases between the two germline ends. The CDR3 totals 12 residues. Germline loops: CDR1 GTSNPN, CDR2 SVGIG (reference sequence). CDR3: CACTRGGDGYTF. The CDR3 region has the DNA TGTGCCTGTACCCGAGGAGGGGATGGCTACACCTTC.

The V and J genes are TRBV11-2 and TRBJ2-6; no definite D call. CDR1 SGHAT and CDR2 FQNNGV come from the germline V gene. There are 16 residues in the CDR3. V was cut by 5 bases and J by 2 bases, with 13 bases left in between. This chain's CDR3 is CASSTRVKAGANVLTF. The CDR3 region has the DNA TGTGCCAGCAGCACTCGAGTGAAAGCTGGGGCCAACGTCCTGACTTTC. The full variable domain, with the rest looked up from reference TRBV11-2 and TRBJ2-6, is EAGVAQSPRYKIIEKRQSVAFWCNPISGHATLYWYQQILGQGPKLLIQFQNNGVVDDSQLPKDRFSAERLKGVDSTLKIQPAKLEDSAVYLCASSTRVKAGANVLTFGAGSRLTVL.

The CDR3 reads CASSYPRDYFSYEQYF. In nucleotides, the CDR3 is TGTGCCAGCAGCTACCCCCGGGACTACTTCTCCTACGAGCAGTACTTC. The chain couples TRBV7-9 to TRBJ2-7; TRBD2 matches at 7 bases. V shed 4 bases, J shed 0 bases, and the junction held 9 bases outside the gene matches. This CDR3 region has 16 residues. Germline-derived CDR1 and CDR2 are SEHNR and FQNEAQ (reference sequence). Full variable domain (outside the CDR3, taken from reference TRBV7-9 and TRBJ2-7): DTGVSQNPRHKITKRGQNVTFRCDPISEHNRLYWYRQTLGQGPEFLTYFQNEAQLEKSRLLSDRFSAERPKGSFSTLEIQRTEQGDSAMYLCASSYPRDYFSYEQYFGPGTRLTVT.

The chain employs TRBV10-3 and TRBJ1-4, with a weak D call TRBD1 (5 bases). Per the germline V gene, CDR1 is ENHRY and CDR2 is SYGVKD. The CDR3 has 13 residues. V gave up 6 bases and J gave up 8 bases, with 13 bases separating them. The CDR3 region is CAISRESGEKLFF. The CDR3 DNA sequence: TGTGCCATCAGCAGGGAGTCTGGGGAAAAACTGTTTTTT.

The V and J genes are TRBV20-1 and TRBJ2-3; D unclear. Per germline, CDR1 DFQATT and CDR2 SNEGSKA (reference sequence). V was clipped by 4 bases and J by 0 bases, with 17 bases between them. CDR3 size: 16 residues. CDR3 sequence (DNA): TGCAGTGCTACTCCCCCGCCCACAACTAGCACAGATACGCAGTATTTT. Amino acid sequence: CSATPPPTTSTDTQYF.

This clonotype was picked up a small number of times. V usage is TRBV20-1 and J usage is TRBJ2-5; 7 nucleotides agree with TRBD2. The closer fit of TRBJ2-7 to the DNA end suggests the J call may be wrong. This CDR3 has 16 residues. Germline V gives CDR1 DFQATT, CDR2 SNEGSKA (reference sequence). The CDR3 DNA is TGCAGTGCTAGAGACGCCTCACTAGCGTCTAACTACGAGCAGTACTTC. Amino acids: CSARDASLASNYEQYF.

DNA of the CDR3: TGTGCCAGCAGTCACCGGGACGTTTCCTACGAGCAGTACTTC. As protein: CASSHRDVSYEQYF. This chain links TRBV7-4 with TRBJ2-7, with D perhaps being TRBD1 or TRBD2 (5 bases each). V lost 6 bases and J lost 1, with 13 bases in between. CDR1 and CDR2 from the germline V gene are SGHVT and SQSDAQ. This CDR3 has 14 residues.

There are a few counts of this clonotype. The chain employs TRBV7-2 and TRBJ2-3; possibly TRBD2 for D (5 bases). V shed 1 base and J shed 3 bases, with 11 bases lying between them. Germline CDR1 reads SGHTA; CDR2 reads FQGNSA. The CDR3 has 15 amino acids. The CDR3: CASSLVASRTDTQYF. Here the CDR3 DNA reads TGTGCCAGCAGCTTAGTAGCGTCAAGAACAGATACGCAGTATTTT.

This clonotype was recorded once. The rearrangement uses TRBV18 and TRBJ2-7; possibly TRBD1 for D (5 bases). Germline CDR1 is KGHSH and CDR2 is LQKENI. This CDR3 has 16 amino acids. V was shortened by 3 bases and J by 3 bases, with 18 bases between the two germline ends. This CDR3 reads CASSPGKGSQSYEQYF. For the CDR3, the DNA is TGTGCCAGCTCACCGGGTAAGGGGTCCCAAAGCTACGAGCAGTACTTC.